The rows below give T cell receptor beta chains drawn from one sample of a study of cytomegalovirus exposure and HLA in healthy donors. Produced via immunoSEQ multiplex PCR; TCRdb's table is partial and in-frame only. Counted here are 150,000 to 200,000 clones, roughly nine tenths occurring once; the ten biggest clones make up more than 1%. Source material: PBMCs. The receptors were gathered from a boy aged 2-15 years in good health and CMV-seronegative. The CDR3 runs from the conserved cysteine through the conserved F or W. The D gene is left open where the match is weak. Where a row states a size, it is once, few, many or the class of an expanded clone; other rows omit it.

cdr3_aa: CASSVGTDPWTEAFF; d_call: TRBD1; clone_size: .; j_call: TRBJ1-1; v_call: TRBV9
cdr3_aa: CASSLVPAGGYEQYF; d_call: TRBD2; clone_size: .; j_call: TRBJ2-7; v_call: TRBV5-1
cdr3_aa: CASSMDTSQPQHF; d_call: .; clone_size: .; j_call: TRBJ1-5; v_call: TRBV2
cdr3_aa: CASSQEPSEADTQYF; d_call: .; clone_size: .; j_call: TRBJ2-3; v_call: TRBV4-1
cdr3_aa: CASREQGGYGYTF; d_call: TRBD1; clone_size: .; j_call: TRBJ1-2; v_call: TRBV6-1
cdr3_aa: CASSVPPLYGYTF; d_call: .; clone_size: .; j_call: TRBJ1-2; v_call: TRBV2
cdr3_aa: CASSPSPRYEQYF; d_call: .; clone_size: .; j_call: TRBJ2-7; v_call: TRBV9
cdr3_aa: CASSEAWTTTSYEQYF; d_call: .; clone_size: few; j_call: TRBJ2-7; v_call: TRBV6-1
cdr3_aa: CASSGGNTEAFF; d_call: .; clone_size: .; j_call: TRBJ1-1; v_call: TRBV19
cdr3_aa: CASSLTGVVGANVLTF; d_call: TRBD1; clone_size: .; j_call: TRBJ2-6; v_call: TRBV27
cdr3_aa: CASSKDWPGSTDTQYF; d_call: .; clone_size: .; j_call: TRBJ2-3; v_call: TRBV21-1
cdr3_aa: CASSGTGAAYEQYF; d_call: TRBD1; clone_size: .; j_call: TRBJ2-7; v_call: TRBV5-1
cdr3_aa: CASSTAGSGSLHF; d_call: .; clone_size: .; j_call: TRBJ1-6; v_call: TRBV11-2
cdr3_aa: CASSERAGGPYEQYF; d_call: TRBD2; clone_size: few; j_call: TRBJ2-7; v_call: TRBV10-1
cdr3_aa: CASNLQGSGETQYF; d_call: TRBD1; clone_size: .; j_call: TRBJ2-5; v_call: TRBV28
cdr3_aa: CAWSVWDRGDTEAFF; d_call: TRBD1; clone_size: .; j_call: TRBJ1-1; v_call: TRBV30
cdr3_aa: CASSQEESGGNTGELFF; d_call: TRBD2; clone_size: .; j_call: TRBJ2-2; v_call: TRBV4-2
cdr3_aa: CASSYLRDSSTDTQYF; d_call: TRBD1; clone_size: .; j_call: TRBJ2-3; v_call: TRBV6-5
cdr3_aa: CASSEETGGADTQYF; d_call: TRBD1; clone_size: few; j_call: TRBJ2-3; v_call: TRBV6-4
cdr3_aa: CAWSSIGREGATRGNTIYF; d_call: .; clone_size: .; j_call: TRBJ1-3; v_call: TRBV30
cdr3_aa: CASGDSPYGYTF; d_call: .; clone_size: once; j_call: TRBJ1-2; v_call: TRBV12-5
cdr3_aa: CASSFLGSSGNTIYF; d_call: .; clone_size: .; j_call: TRBJ1-3; v_call: TRBV7-9
cdr3_aa: CASVPGSGTQYF; d_call: .; clone_size: .; j_call: TRBJ2-3; v_call: TRBV2
cdr3_aa: CAISDEQSHEQYF; d_call: .; clone_size: .; j_call: TRBJ2-7; v_call: TRBV10-3
cdr3_aa: CASSLVLLADSNYGYTF; d_call: .; clone_size: .; j_call: TRBJ1-2; v_call: TRBV7-8
cdr3_aa: CASSWGTRALLYF; d_call: .; clone_size: .; j_call: TRBJ2-3; v_call: TRBV5-6
cdr3_aa: CASSSATGIGNIQYF; d_call: TRBD1; clone_size: .; j_call: TRBJ2-4; v_call: TRBV27
cdr3_aa: CASSGHAEAFF; d_call: .; clone_size: .; j_call: TRBJ1-1; v_call: TRBV28
cdr3_aa: CSTRPGISSYEQYF; d_call: .; clone_size: .; j_call: TRBJ2-7; v_call: TRBV7-9
cdr3_aa: CASSSAPETEAFF; d_call: .; clone_size: .; j_call: TRBJ1-1; v_call: TRBV5-1
cdr3_aa: CASNGQINIQYF; d_call: .; clone_size: .; j_call: TRBJ2-4; v_call: TRBV28
cdr3_aa: CSVEEDSNQPQHF; d_call: .; clone_size: .; j_call: TRBJ1-5; v_call: TRBV29-1
cdr3_aa: CASSKNTEAFF; d_call: .; clone_size: .; j_call: TRBJ1-1; v_call: TRBV6-5